These 9 T cell receptor beta chains were all obtained from the same sample, sequenced in a study of OX40 agonist ivuxolimab in advanced cancers. Sequenced by immunoSEQ multiplex PCR; TCRdb stores in-frame clones only, minus some. This table has 70,000 to 80,000 clones, about 93% appearing once. Material: CD4+ or CD8+ T cells sorted from blood, obtained in a trial of the OX40 agonist ivuxolimab. The source of these receptors is an adult with an advanced solid tumor such as melanoma, head and neck, liver or kidney cancer.

The chain couples TRBV5-8 to TRBJ2-7; D is perhaps TRBD1 or TRBD2 (5 bases each). V was pared by 2 bases and J by 3 bases, with 15 bases between. The CDR3 is made up of 15 amino acids. Germline V lookup: CDR1 SGHTS, CDR2 YDEGEE. The CDR3 region has the DNA TGTGCCAGCAGCTTATTAGCCGGGGCCTTCTACGAGCAGTACTTC. Residues: CASSLLAGAFYEQYF.

V is TRBV19 and J is TRBJ1-2; a weak D match, TRBD1 (5 bases). Trimming removed 4 bases from V and 2 bases from J, with 14 bases in between. The CDR3 has 15 residues. Germline loops: CDR1 LNHDA, CDR2 SQIVND (reference sequence). CDR3 sequence reads: CASSTSGRSNYGYTF. The CDR3 coding sequence is TGTGCCAGTAGTACCTCGGGGCGCTCGAACTATGGCTACACCTTC.

This chain joins TRBV7-9 and TRBJ2-1; D is ambiguous. Trimming cost V 1 base and J 7 bases, with 11 bases left between them. Germline-derived CDR1 and CDR2 are SEHNR and FQNEAQ (reference sequence). This CDR3 contains 14 residues. The CDR3 DNA is TGTGCCAGCAGCTTAGGTCTAGTATTGAATGAGCAGTTCTTC. Its translation: CASSLGLVLNEQFF. Looking up the rest from reference TRBV7-9 and TRBJ2-1 gives the full variable domain: DTGVSQNPRHKITKRGQNVTFRCDPISEHNRLYWYRQTLGQGPEFLTYFQNEAQLEKSRLLSDRFSAERPKGSFSTLEIQRTEQGDSAMYLCASSLGLVLNEQFFGPGTRLTVL.

This clone appeared a single time. The chain has TRBV5-4 and TRBJ2-7, with D unclear. Trimming shortened V by 0 bases and J by 0 bases, and 4 bases separated the two germline ends. The germline CDR1 and CDR2 sequences are SGHNT and YYREEE (reference sequence). There are 13 residues in the CDR3. CDR3 coding DNA: TGTGCCAGCAGCTTGGGGAGCTCCTACGAGCAGTACTTC. Its protein is CASSLGSSYEQYF.

The rearrangement uses TRBV4-2 and TRBJ2-2; tentatively, D is TRBD1 (6 bases). Looked up from germline, CDR1 is LGHNA and CDR2 is YNFKEQ. CDR3 length equals 14 residues. V was cut by 4 bases and J by 6 bases, with 12 bases left in between. This CDR3 reads CASSPGTRAGELFF. CDR3 DNA sequence: TGTGCCAGCAGCCCCGGGACAAGGGCCGGGGAGCTGTTTTTT.

The J gene is TRBJ1-1, the V gene TRBV4-2; a weak D match, TRBD1 (5 bases). V was trimmed by 6 bases and J by 8 bases, leaving 13 bases between them. The CDR3 sequence is 12 residues long. Germline CDR1 LGHNA, CDR2 YNFKEQ. The CDR3 nucleotides are TGTGCCAGCAGTCGGGAACAGGACGAAGCTTTCTTT. Its translation is CASSREQDEAFF.

The rearrangement uses TRBV19 and TRBJ1-5; 7 positions match TRBD1. The germline gives CDR1 LNHDA, CDR2 SQIVND (reference sequence). The V and J ends lost 1 base and 7 bases, in that order; junction bases with no gene match: 10. CDR3 length: 16 amino acids. In nucleotides, the CDR3 is TGTGCCAGTAGTATAGTCCTTGGACAGGTCCACCAGCCCCAGCATTTT. Translated, it gives CASSIVLGQVHQPQHF.

The chain links TRBV6-1 to TRBJ1-2, with 7 bases that match TRBD1. CDR3 length: 15 amino acids. Germline V lookup: CDR1 MNHNS, CDR2 SASEGT. V lost 2 bases, J lost 4 bases, and 7 bases stayed unmatched. The CDR3 nucleotides read TGTGCCAGCAGTGAAAGGGTGGGACAGATCTATGGCTACACCTTC. Translating it yields CASSERVGQIYGYTF.

The J gene is TRBJ1-5, the V gene TRBV27; perhaps TRBD1 as D (5 bases). Germline CDR1 and CDR2: MNHEY and SMNVEV (reference sequence). This CDR3 region has 14 residues. V was cut by 3 bases and J by 2 bases, with 8 bases left in between. CDR3 sequence (DNA): TGTGCCAGCAGTTTGAGGGGCGGCAATCAGCCCCAGCATTTT. Translation: CASSLRGGNQPQHF.